This T cell receptor (beta chain) was observed in a study of T cell clonality in common variable immunodeficiency (dated by TCRdb to about 2015). Study-level results and caveats: Patient heterogeneity within the CVID cohort put limits on correlating repertoire features with clinical complications. The authors noted that sequencing repertoires of T cell subpopulations would be needed to clarify what caused the increased clonality in CVID. TCRbeta clonality was higher in CVID subjects than in healthy controls (t-test p = 0.018), and the increase was most characteristic of about a third of subjects. Healthy controls shared more TCRbeta clones with each other than CVID subjects shared among themselves (p < 0.0001). CVID TCRbeta sequences were reported to have fewer deletions and N-nucleotide insertions and to lack highly modified clones with 13 or more V deletions. Even though DNA input was equal, the average per sample came to about 81,820 unique sequences for controls compared with around 33,000 for CVID samples.

CVID was diagnosed by standard criteria: serum IgG, IgA and/or IgM reduced below normal range, plus specific antibody deficiency. The CVID group comprised some 44 subjects, 15 or so female and 29 male, aged 9 to 64 years with a mean age of around 41. Most CVID patients and most healthy controls were of Caucasian heritage. At the time of study participation, every CVID subject had been on replacement immunoglobulin therapy for at least one year. At the time of blood collection, no CVID subject was ill or was being treated with immunomodulatory or immunosuppressive medication. From each donor, roughly 5 to 9 ml of heparinized peripheral whole blood was collected. Genomic DNA from adults with common variable immune deficiency (CVID) and from healthy adult controls was used for sequencing of TCRbeta CDR3 repertoires. Diluted blood was density-centrifuged over Hypaque 1077 or Ficoll-Paque to isolate peripheral blood mononuclear cells. Genomic DNA was obtained from unsorted mononuclear cells through either Qiagen column purification or a centrifugation-based method.

This clone qualifies as medium-sized (0.01 to 0.1%). Its recognized antigen is unknown. The read terminates 3 residues ahead of where the CDR3 ends, so the germline J gene completes it. Including the terminal cysteine and phenylalanine, the CDR3 comprises 13 residues. The 30 bases shown cover part of the CDR3, and their frame starts at base 1. The CDR1 and CDR2 encoded by the germline V gene are SNHLY and FYNNEI. At the junction V is shortened by 4 bases and J by 2 bases, with 8 bases in between. For sequencing, equivalent amounts of genomic DNA were input from CVID and control samples. For every sample, a 60 bp segment covering the rearranged TCRbeta CDR3 region was amplified and then sequenced. The immunoSEQ assay, a bias-corrected multiplex PCR combined with high-throughput sequencing, was used to amplify TCRbeta. The study's own analysis went as follows. Every unique nucleotide sequence was considered a clone and was annotated with V, D and J genes, copy number and frequency. Sequences were labeled productive if in frame, and non-productive if out of frame or containing stop codons. As previously described, Shannon's entropy was used to calculate clonality. The predicted amino acid sequences of productive clones were used to derive mean CDR3 Kyte-Doolittle hydropathy. Using the R hclust function, scaled V gene usage was clustered hierarchically with Manhattan distance and complete linkage. Clone sharing by CDR3 amino acid sequence was assessed by resampling 12 repertoires per group over 100 rounds. Repertoires were searched for approximately 70 published EBV-specific and nearly 250 published CMV-specific TCRbeta sequences. A couple of CVID samples that yielded fewer than 10,000 sequences were excluded from the analysis, so around 40 CVID repertoires were retained. Imported from immuneACCESS, the table was reduced by TCRdb to in-frame sequences with V and J called. These copies leave out some clones; in studies compared against another copy, an unresolved V gene accounts for under half, and the cause of the remainder is not known. That table furnishes V, J and clone size, whereas the DNA furnished D and trimming. This sample contains approximately 15,000 clones, none of which is a singleton. The ten largest clones represent approximately 12% of the sample.

What was sequenced was peripheral blood mononuclear cells. The clonotype originates from a human donor with common variable immunodeficiency. The rearranged segments are TRBV2 and TRBJ2-5, with the identity of the D gene unclear. The CDR3 sequence is CASSVSRQETQYF. The covered CDR3 bases are TGTGCCAGCAGTGTGTCTCGTCAAGAGACC. Beyond the CDR3, the reference TRBV2 and TRBJ2-5 genes provide the residues; the full variable domain reads: EPEVTQTPSHQVTQMGQEVILRCVPISNHLYFYWYRQILGQKVEFLVSFYNNEISEKSEIFDDQFSVERPDGSNFTLKIRSTKLEDSAMYFCASSVSRQETQYFGPGTRLLVL.